The 13 T cell receptor beta chains listed next were all sequenced from one sample in a study of CD8 T cells in ankylosing spondylitis. No antigen has been identified for these receptors. Study observations and caveats: The study identified a TCR beta motif of seven or eight highly homologous variants that appeared characteristic of ankylosing spondylitis blood.

TCRdb ran MiXCR on the 5' RACE reads and lists one entry per CDR3 protein. This table has 200,000 to 250,000 distinct CDR3 sequences, approximately 20% appearing once. Input material: blood, either unsorted or a sorted T cell fraction (not recorded which). These receptors were taken from a male donor with ankylosing spondylitis.

This clonotype was counted only a few times. The V call is TRBV27, the J call TRBJ2-7; 10 bases line up with TRBD1. This CDR3 has 14 amino acids. V lost 6 bases to trimming and J lost 7 bases; unmatched junction nucleotides: 9. Germline loops: CDR1 MNHEY, CDR2 SMNVEV (reference sequence). CDR3 in DNA: TGTGCCAGCAGCGTTATGACAGGGGGCAGTGAGCAGTACTTC. Translation gives CASSVMTGGSEQYF.

The rearrangement joins TRBV12-3 or TRBV12-4 to TRBJ1-4, with TRBD1 identical over 7 bases. There are 15 residues in the CDR3. Trimming cost V 3 bases and J 7 bases; bases outside gene matches: 8. In DNA, the CDR3 is TGTGCCAGCAGTTTCGAGGGGGCAGGGGGTGAAAAACTGTTTTTT. Translation: CASSFEGAGGEKLFF.

This sequence joins TRBV11-2 and TRBJ1-1; no clear D gene. CDR3 length equals 15 residues. Germline CDR1 is SGHAT and CDR2 is FQNNGV. V was shortened by 4 bases and J by 2 bases, with 14 bases between the two germline ends. The CDR3 here is CASSWRSQINTEAFF. CDR3 nucleotides: TGTGCCAGCAGCTGGAGGTCTCAAATTAACACTGAAGCTTTCTTT. Looking up the rest from reference TRBV11-2 and TRBJ1-1 gives the full variable domain: EAGVAQSPRYKIIEKRQSVAFWCNPISGHATLYWYQQILGQGPKLLIQFQNNGVVDDSQLPKDRFSAERLKGVDSTLKIQPAKLEDSAVYLCASSWRSQINTEAFFGQGTRLTVV.

This chain joins TRBV30 and TRBJ1-6, with D perhaps TRBD1 (5 bases). The CDR3 has 15 amino acids. Germline-derived CDR1 and CDR2 are GTSNPN and SVGIG (reference sequence). Trimming removed 0 bases from V and 3 bases from J, with 9 bases in between. The chain's CDR3 is CAWSVTGDYNSPLHF. DNA for the CDR3: TGTGCCTGGAGTGTAACAGGAGACTATAATTCACCCCTCCACTTT.

In regard to this clonotype: At one end the junction does not follow the germline gene, possibly because of a read error. Here the CDR3 reads CASSFLASGASDMQYF. CDR3 DNA: TGCGCCAGCAGCTTTCTGGCTAGCGGGGCGTCAGATATGCAGTATTTT. The rearrangement links TRBV5-1 to TRBJ2-3; 9 bases align to TRBD2. This CDR3 region has 16 residues. Germline V gene lookup returns CDR1 SGHRS and CDR2 YFSETQ.

The chain recombines TRBV10-3 with TRBJ1-2; D gene uncertain. This CDR3 has 13 amino acids. Germline loops: CDR1 ENHRY, CDR2 SYGVKD. The ends were cut back, 7 bases at V and 4 bases at J, with 13 bases in the middle. Written as DNA, the CDR3 is TGTGCCATCACAGAAGGGCGGTCCTATGGCTACACCTTC. As protein: CAITEGRSYGYTF.

This clonotype has just a few counts. This rearrangement joins TRBV4-1 to TRBJ2-2, with 11 bases fitting TRBD2. The CDR3 is 18 residues long. Per germline, CDR1 MGHRA and CDR2 YSYEKL. J was trimmed by 2 bases and V by 1 base; bases with no gene match: 6. In nucleotides, the CDR3 is TGCGCCAGCAGCCAAGTGGCTAGCGGGGGGTTTAACACCGGGGAGCTGTTTTTT. It specifies CASSQVASGGFNTGELFF.

The chain is built from TRBV9 and TRBJ2-2, with D perhaps matching TRBD2 (5 bases). V was shortened by 0 bases and J by 5 bases, with 11 bases between the two germline ends. The germline CDR1 and CDR2 sequences are SGDLS and YYNGEE. The CDR3 length is 15 residues. CDR3 nucleotides: TGTGCCAGCAGCGTAGACGGGGAGTGGACCGGGGAGCTGTTTTTT. Protein: CASSVDGEWTGELFF.

This clonotype came up a few times. The chain links TRBV29-1 to TRBJ2-7; tentative D call: TRBD2 (5 bases). From germline, CDR1 is SQVTM and CDR2 ANQGSEA. The CDR3 runs 10 residues. CDR3 sequence (DNA): TGCCCCGGGGTTATGAACGAGCAGTACTTC. Residues: CPGVMNEQYF.

This clonotype has a count of ten or more. This chain links TRBV10-2 with TRBJ2-2; 10 nucleotides agree with TRBD1. After removal of 2 bases from V and 4 bases from J, the junction contained 4 bases not matched to a gene. Per the germline V gene, CDR1 is WSHSY and CDR2 is SAAADI. The CDR3 is made up of 16 amino acids. The CDR3 region is CASSEPRTGGTGELFF. The DNA for the CDR3 is TGCGCCAGCAGTGAGCCTAGGACAGGGGGCACCGGGGAGCTGTTTTTT.

This clonotype was recorded many times. The chain links TRBV24-1 to TRBJ2-7; no firm D call. V was shortened by 4 bases and J by 7 bases, with 7 bases between the two germline ends. Germline CDR1 is KGHDR and CDR2 is SFDVKD. The CDR3 spans 11 residues. The CDR3 reads CATSDTQEQYF. The CDR3 nucleotides read TGTGCCACCAGTGACACCCAGGAGCAGTACTTC.

The V gene is TRBV5-1, the J gene TRBJ2-1; the D gene is possibly TRBD2 (5 bases). The CDR3 has 14 amino acids. In germline, CDR1 is SGHRS, CDR2 YFSETQ. Trimming shortened V by 4 bases and J by 4 bases, and 12 bases separated the two germline ends. CDR3 in DNA: TGCGCCAGCAGCCCGGGGAGAGCTTACAATGAGCAGTTCTTC. This codes for CASSPGRAYNEQFF.

Only a few counts were recorded for this clonotype. The gene calls are TRBV12-3 or TRBV12-4 and TRBJ2-7, with 9 nucleotides matching TRBD1. V lost 6 bases, J lost 3 bases, and 9 bases stayed unmatched. The CDR3 loop spans 15 amino acids. Written as DNA, the CDR3 is TGTGCCAGCAGCGACACCGGGACAGGGAACTACGAGCAGTACTTC. Amino acids: CASSDTGTGNYEQYF.